The clone carrying this T cell receptor beta chain was detected ten times or more. Other DNA sequences in the same sample also yield this CDR3. This record belongs to a study of shared clonotypes between healthy human individuals. Assay used: immunoSEQ multiplex PCR; TCRdb lists only in-frame clones, some missing. The profile covers about 1.1 million clones, with around three quarters appearing a single time and 0.5% to 0.65% taken by the ten largest. V lost 3 bases and J lost 11, with 23 bases in between. This CDR3 is built from 16 residues. CDR1 is SGHNT, CDR2 YYREEE, per germline (reference sequence).

The chain carries TRBV5-4 and TRBJ1-4, with D uncertain. Sequencing was performed on memory CD4+ T cells from PBMCs. Subset noted: CD45RA-negative fraction. The clonotype comes from a man between 18 and 35 years old in good health. Some clones in this sample may be carry-over from other donors' samples. DNA for the CDR3: TGTGCCAGCAGCTACACCTCCGGAGGGTTTGTTCGGAAACTGTTTTTT. Its translation: CASSYTSGGFVRKLFF. The full variable domain, completed using reference TRBV5-4 and TRBJ1-4, is ETGVTQSPTHLIKTRGQQVTLRCSSQSGHNTVSWYQQALGQGPQFIFQYYREEENGRGNFPPRFSGLQFPNYSSELNVNALELDDSALYLCASSYTSGGFVRKLFFGSGTQLSVL.